This T cell receptor (beta chain) stems from a study of blood T cell repertoires in COVID-19. Study-level information: Recovered status in Cohort 3 required two negative PCRs, clearance, or symptom resolution.

The protocol was immunoSEQ multiplex PCR, while the TCRdb copy is restricted to in-frame clones and leaves out a portion. The sample shows around 360,000 clones, around 87% of them seen only once. The sample comprised PBMCs or T cells enriched from blood (not recorded which). This receptor was obtained from a man between 35 and 55 years old in a cohort exposed to, infected with or recovered from COVID-19 (not recorded which).

The CDR3 DNA reads TGCGCCAGCAGCCTGCCGCGGGGCGGCTACACCTTC. Amino acids: CASSLPRGGYTF. J is TRBJ1-2 and V is TRBV5-1; a possible D gene is TRBD1 (5 bases). V was clipped by 4 bases and J by 8 bases, with 12 bases between them. Germline loops: CDR1 SGHRS, CDR2 YFSETQ. The CDR3 runs to 12 residues.